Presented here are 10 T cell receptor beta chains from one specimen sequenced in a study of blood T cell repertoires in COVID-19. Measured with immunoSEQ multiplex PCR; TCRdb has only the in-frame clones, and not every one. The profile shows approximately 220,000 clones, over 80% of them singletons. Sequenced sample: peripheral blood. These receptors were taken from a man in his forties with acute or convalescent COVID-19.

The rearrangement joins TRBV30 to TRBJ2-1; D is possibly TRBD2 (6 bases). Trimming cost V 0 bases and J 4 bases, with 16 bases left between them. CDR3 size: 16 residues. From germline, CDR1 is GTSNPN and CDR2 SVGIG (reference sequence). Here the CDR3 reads CAWSVRGGRPYNEQFF. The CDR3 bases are TGTGCCTGGAGTGTACGAGGAGGGAGGCCTTACAATGAGCAGTTCTTC.

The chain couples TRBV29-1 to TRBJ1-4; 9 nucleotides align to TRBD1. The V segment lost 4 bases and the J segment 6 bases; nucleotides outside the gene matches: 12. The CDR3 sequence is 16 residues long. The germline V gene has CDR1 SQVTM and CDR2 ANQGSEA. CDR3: CSVAGQGGWLDEKLFF. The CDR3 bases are TGCAGCGTTGCGGGACAGGGAGGTTGGTTAGATGAAAAACTGTTTTTT.

For the CDR3, the DNA is TGTGCCAGCAGCTTGCGGGACTTCTCTGGGGAGCTGTTTTTT. Amino acids: CASSLRDFSGELFF. The chain links TRBV7-2 to TRBJ2-2; perhaps TRBD2 as D (6 bases). V was clipped by 3 bases and J by 8 bases, with 13 bases between them. Germline values: CDR1 SGHTA, CDR2 FQGNSA. The CDR3 is made up of 14 amino acids.

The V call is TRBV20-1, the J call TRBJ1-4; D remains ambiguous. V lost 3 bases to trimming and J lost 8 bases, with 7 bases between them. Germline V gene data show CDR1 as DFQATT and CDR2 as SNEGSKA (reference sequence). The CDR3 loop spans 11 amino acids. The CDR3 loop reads CSASWQEKLFF. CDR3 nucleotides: TGCAGTGCTAGCTGGCAAGAAAAACTGTTTTTT.

CDR3 sequence: CATSDFLGQGGPDTQYF. Written as DNA, the CDR3 is TGTGCCACCAGTGATTTCCTCGGACAGGGAGGCCCAGATACGCAGTATTTT. The chain has TRBV24-1 and TRBJ2-3, with 8 bases lining up with TRBD1. With 1 base clipped from V and 4 bases from J, the junction kept 9 bases outside the gene matches. CDR1 KGHDR and CDR2 SFDVKD come from the germline V gene. The CDR3 sequence is 17 residues long.

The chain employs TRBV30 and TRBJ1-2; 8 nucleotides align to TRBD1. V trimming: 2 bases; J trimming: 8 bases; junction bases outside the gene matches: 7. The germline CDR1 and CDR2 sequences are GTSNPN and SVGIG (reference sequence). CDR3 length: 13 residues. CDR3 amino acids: CAWSSQGAWGYTF. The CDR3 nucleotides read TGTGCCTGGAGTAGTCAGGGGGCTTGGGGCTACACCTTC.

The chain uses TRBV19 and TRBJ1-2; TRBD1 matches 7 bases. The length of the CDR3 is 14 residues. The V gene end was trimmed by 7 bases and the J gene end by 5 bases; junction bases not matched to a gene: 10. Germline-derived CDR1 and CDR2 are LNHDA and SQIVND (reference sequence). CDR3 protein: CASTRQGNWYGYTF. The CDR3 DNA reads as TGTGCCAGTACCAGACAGGGTAATTGGTATGGCTACACCTTC.

The CDR3 DNA reads TGTGCCAGCAGCTTTTTTCGGGGTTCGACCTACGAGCAGTACTTC. It encodes CASSFFRGSTYEQYF. V gene TRBV7-2 combines with J gene TRBJ2-7; a possible D gene is TRBD2 (5 bases). The CDR3 totals 15 residues. Trimming removed 3 bases from V and 2 bases from J, with 14 bases in between. CDR1 and CDR2 (germline): SGHTA, FQGNSA.

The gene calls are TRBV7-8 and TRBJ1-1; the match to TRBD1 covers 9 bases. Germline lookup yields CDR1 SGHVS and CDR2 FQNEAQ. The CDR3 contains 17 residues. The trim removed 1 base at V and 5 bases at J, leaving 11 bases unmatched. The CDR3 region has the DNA TGTGCCAGCAGCTTAGAGACGCCGGGACAGGGTAGGACTGAAGCTTTCTTT. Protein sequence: CASSLETPGQGRTEAFF.

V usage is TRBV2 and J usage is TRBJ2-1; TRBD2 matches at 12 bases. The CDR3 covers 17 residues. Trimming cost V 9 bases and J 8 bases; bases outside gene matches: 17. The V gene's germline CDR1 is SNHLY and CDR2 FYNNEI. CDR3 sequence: CARAGVLAGGPGDEQFF. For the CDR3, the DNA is TGTGCCAGGGCAGGGGTGCTAGCGGGAGGGCCCGGGGATGAGCAGTTCTTC.